This T cell receptor beta chain was profiled in a study of blood T cell repertoires in COVID-19. Measured with immunoSEQ multiplex PCR; TCRdb has only the in-frame clones, and not every one. This sample yields about 140,000 clones, of which 86% are seen a single time; about 4.5% belongs to the top ten. CDR3 length equals 17 residues. Germline loops: CDR1 MDHEN, CDR2 SYDVKM. J lost 0 bases, V lost 0 bases, and 2 bases had no gene match. The rearrangement joins TRBV28 to TRBJ2-3, with 11 bases aligning to TRBD2. The TCR comes from a man aged 50 or older who had recovered from COVID-19. Input material: PBMCs or T cells enriched from blood (not recorded which). The CDR3 DNA reads as TGTGCCAGCAGTTTATGGACTAGCGGGGCGAGCACAGATACGCAGTATTTT. Amino acid sequence: CASSLWTSGASTDTQYF.